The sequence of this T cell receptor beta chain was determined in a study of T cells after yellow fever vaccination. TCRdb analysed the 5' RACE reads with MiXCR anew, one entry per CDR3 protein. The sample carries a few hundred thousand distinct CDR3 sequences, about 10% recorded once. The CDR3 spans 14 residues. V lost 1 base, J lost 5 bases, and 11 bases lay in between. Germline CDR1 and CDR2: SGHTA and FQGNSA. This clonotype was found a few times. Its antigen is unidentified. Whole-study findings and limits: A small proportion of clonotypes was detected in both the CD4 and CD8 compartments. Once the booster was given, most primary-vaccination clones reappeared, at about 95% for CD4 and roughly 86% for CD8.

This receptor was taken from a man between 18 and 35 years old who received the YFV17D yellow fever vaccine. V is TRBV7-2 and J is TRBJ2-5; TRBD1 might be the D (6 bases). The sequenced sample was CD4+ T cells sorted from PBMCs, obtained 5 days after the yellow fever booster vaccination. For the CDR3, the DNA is TGTGCCAGCAGCTTAGGAGGGGGTTGGGAGACCCAGTACTTC. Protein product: CASSLGGGWETQYF.